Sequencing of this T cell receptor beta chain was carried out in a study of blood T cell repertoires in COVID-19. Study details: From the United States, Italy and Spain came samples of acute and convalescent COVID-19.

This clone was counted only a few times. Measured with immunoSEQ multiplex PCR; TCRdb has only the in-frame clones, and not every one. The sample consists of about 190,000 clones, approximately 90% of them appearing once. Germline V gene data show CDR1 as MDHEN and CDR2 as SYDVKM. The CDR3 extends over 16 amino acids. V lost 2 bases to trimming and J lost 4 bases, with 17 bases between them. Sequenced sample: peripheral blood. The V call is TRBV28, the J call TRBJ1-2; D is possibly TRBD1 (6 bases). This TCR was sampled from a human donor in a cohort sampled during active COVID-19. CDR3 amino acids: CASSLVARGRGYGYTF. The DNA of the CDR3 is TGTGCCAGCAGTTTAGTAGCCCGGGGCAGGGGCTATGGCTACACCTTC.